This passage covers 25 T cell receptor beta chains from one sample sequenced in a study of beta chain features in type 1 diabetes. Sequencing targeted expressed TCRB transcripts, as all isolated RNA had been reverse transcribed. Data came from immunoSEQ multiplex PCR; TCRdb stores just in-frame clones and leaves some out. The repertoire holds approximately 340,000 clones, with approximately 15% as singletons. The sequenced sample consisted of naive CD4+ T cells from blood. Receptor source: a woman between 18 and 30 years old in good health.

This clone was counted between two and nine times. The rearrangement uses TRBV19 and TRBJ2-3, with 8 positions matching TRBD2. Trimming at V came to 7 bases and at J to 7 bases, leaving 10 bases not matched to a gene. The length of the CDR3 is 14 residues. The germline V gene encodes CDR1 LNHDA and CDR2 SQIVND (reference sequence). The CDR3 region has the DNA TGTGCCAGTAAGGACAGCGGGGGTGCGAATACGCAGTATTTT. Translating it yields CASKDSGGANTQYF.

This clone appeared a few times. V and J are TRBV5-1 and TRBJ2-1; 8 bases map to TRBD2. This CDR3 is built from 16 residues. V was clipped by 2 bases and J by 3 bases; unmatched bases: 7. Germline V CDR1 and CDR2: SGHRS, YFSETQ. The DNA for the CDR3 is TGCGCCAGCAGCTTAATGACGGGACTAGGCTACAATGAGCAGTTCTTC. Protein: CASSLMTGLGYNEQFF. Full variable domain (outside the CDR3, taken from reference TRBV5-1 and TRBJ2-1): KAGVTQTPRYLIKTRGQQVTLSCSPISGHRSVSWYQQTPGQGLQFLFEYFSETQRNKGNFPGRFSGRQFSNSRSEMNVSTLELGDSALYLCASSLMTGLGYNEQFFGPGTRLTVL.

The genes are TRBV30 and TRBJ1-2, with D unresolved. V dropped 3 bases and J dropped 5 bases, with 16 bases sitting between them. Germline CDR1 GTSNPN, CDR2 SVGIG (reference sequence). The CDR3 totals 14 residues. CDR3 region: CAWSPLTTFYGYTF. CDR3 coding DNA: TGTGCCTGGAGCCCTCTGACAACCTTTTATGGCTACACCTTC.

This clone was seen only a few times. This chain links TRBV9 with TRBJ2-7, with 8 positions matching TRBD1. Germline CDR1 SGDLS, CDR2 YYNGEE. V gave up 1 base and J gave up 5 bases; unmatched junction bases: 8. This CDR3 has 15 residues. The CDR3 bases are TGTGCCAGCAGCGTAAGCCCGGACAGGGTCCACGAGCAGTACTTC. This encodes CASSVSPDRVHEQYF.

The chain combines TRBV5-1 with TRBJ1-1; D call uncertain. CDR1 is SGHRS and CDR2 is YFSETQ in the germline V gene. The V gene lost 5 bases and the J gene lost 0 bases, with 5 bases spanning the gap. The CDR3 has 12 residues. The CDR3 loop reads CASRRVNTEAFF. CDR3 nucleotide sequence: TGCGCCAGCAGACGCGTGAACACTGAAGCTTTCTTT.

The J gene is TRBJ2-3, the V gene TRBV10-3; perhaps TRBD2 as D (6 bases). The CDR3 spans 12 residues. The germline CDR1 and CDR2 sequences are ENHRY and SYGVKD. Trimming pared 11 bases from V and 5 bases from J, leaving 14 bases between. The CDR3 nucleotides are TGTGCCGTAGCTAGTAGCGGAGATACGCAGTATTTT. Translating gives CAVASSGDTQYF.

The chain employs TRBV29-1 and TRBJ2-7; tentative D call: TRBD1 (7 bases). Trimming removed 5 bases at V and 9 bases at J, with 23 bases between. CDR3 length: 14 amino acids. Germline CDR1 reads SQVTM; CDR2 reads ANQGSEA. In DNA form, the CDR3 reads TGCAGCGTTACCGGACAGGAGGGGGCCGGGGTGCAGTACTTC. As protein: CSVTGQEGAGVQYF.

In nucleotides, the CDR3 is TGTGCCAGCAGTCACGGACAGGGATACAATGAGCAGTTCTTC. Translation: CASSHGQGYNEQFF. J is TRBJ2-1 and V is TRBV6-5; the match to TRBD1 covers 8 bases. The germline V gene has CDR1 MNHEY and CDR2 SVGAGI. The trim removed 5 bases at V and 4 bases at J, leaving 4 bases unmatched. This CDR3 comprises 14 residues.

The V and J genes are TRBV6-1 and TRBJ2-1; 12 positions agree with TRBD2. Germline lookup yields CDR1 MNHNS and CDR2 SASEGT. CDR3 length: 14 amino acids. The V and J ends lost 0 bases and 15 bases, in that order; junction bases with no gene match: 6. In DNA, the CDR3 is TGTGCCAGCAGTGAAGCGACTAGCGGGAGTATCCTGTTCTTC. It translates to CASSEATSGSILFF.

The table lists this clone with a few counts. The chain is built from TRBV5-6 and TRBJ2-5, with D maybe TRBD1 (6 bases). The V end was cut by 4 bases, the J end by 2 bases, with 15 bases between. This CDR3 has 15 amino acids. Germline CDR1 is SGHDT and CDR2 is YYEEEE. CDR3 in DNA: TGTGCCAGCAGCCTCATGCAGGGGAATCAAGAGACCCAGTACTTC. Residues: CASSLMQGNQETQYF.

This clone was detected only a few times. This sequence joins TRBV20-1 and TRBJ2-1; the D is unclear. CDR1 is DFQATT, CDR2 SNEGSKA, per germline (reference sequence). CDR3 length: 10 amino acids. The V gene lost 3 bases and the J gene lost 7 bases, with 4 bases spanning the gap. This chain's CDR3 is CSASINEQFF. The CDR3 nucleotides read TGCAGTGCTAGTATAAATGAGCAGTTCTTC.

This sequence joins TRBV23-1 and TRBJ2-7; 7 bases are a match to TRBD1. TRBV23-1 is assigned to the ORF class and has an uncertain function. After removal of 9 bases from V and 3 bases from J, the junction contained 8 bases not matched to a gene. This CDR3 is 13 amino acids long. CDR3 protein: CARAGQDLYEQYF. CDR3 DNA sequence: TGCGCCAGGGCCGGACAGGACCTCTACGAGCAGTACTTC.

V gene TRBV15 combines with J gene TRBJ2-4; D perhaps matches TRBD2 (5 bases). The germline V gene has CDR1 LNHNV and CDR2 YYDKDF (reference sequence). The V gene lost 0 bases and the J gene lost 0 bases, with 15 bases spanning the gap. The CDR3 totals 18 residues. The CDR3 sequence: CATSRDRETSRAKNIQYF. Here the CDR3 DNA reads TGTGCCACCAGCAGAGATAGGGAGACAAGCAGAGCCAAAAACATTCAGTACTTC.

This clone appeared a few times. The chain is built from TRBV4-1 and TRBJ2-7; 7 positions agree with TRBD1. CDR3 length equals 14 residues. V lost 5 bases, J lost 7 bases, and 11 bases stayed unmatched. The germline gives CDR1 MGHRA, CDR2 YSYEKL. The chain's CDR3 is CASSSPTGTKEQYF. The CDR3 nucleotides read TGCGCCAGCAGCAGCCCGACAGGGACCAAGGAGCAGTACTTC.

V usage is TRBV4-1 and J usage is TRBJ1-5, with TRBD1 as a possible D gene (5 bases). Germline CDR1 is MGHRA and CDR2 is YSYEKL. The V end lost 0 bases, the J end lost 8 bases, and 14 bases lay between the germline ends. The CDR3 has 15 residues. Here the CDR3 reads CASSQDGQGNKPQHF. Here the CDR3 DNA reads TGCGCCAGCAGCCAAGATGGGCAGGGCAACAAGCCCCAGCATTTT.

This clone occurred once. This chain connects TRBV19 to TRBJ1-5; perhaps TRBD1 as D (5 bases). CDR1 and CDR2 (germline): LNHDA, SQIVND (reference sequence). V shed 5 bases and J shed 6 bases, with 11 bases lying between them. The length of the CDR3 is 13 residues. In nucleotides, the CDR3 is TGTGCCAGTAGTCAGCGGGGGTCTCAGCCCCAGCATTTT. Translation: CASSQRGSQPQHF.

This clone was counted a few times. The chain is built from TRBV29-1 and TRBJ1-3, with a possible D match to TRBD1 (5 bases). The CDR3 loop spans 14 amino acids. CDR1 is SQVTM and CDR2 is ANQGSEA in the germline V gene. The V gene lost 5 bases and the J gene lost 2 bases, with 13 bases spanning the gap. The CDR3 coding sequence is TGCAGCGTTAGACTCGGGGGGACTGGAAACACCATATATTTT. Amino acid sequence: CSVRLGGTGNTIYF.

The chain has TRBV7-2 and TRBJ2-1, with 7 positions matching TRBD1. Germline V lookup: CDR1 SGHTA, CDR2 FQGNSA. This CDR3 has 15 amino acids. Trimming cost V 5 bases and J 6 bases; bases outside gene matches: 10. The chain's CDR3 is CASSPRQGMVNEQFF. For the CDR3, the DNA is TGTGCCAGCAGCCCCCGACAGGGCATGGTCAATGAGCAGTTCTTC.

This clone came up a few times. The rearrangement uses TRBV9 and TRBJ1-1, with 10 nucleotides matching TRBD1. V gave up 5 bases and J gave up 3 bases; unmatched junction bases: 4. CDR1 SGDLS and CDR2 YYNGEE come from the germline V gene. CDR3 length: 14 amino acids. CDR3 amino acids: CASRVTGGYTEAFF. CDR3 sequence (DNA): TGTGCCAGCAGAGTGACAGGGGGCTACACTGAAGCTTTCTTT.

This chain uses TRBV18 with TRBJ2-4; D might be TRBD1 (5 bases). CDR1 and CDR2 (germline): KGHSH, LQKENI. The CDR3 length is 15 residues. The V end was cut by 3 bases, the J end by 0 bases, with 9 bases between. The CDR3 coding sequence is TGTGCCAGCTCACCCAGACAGCTAGCCAAAAACATTCAGTACTTC. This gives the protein CASSPRQLAKNIQYF. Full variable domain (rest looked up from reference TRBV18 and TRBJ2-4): NAGVMQNPRHLVRRRGQEARLRCSPMKGHSHVYWYRQLPEEGLKFMVYLQKENIIDESGMPKERFSAEFPKEGPSILRIQQVVRGDSAAYFCASSPRQLAKNIQYFGAGTRLSVL.

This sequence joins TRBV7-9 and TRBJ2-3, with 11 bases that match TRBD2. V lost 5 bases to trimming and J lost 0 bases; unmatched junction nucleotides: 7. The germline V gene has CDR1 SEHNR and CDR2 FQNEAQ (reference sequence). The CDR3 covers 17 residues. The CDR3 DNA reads TGTGCCAGCAGCCCTGTTGGACTAGCGGGTAGCACAGATACGCAGTATTTT. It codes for CASSPVGLAGSTDTQYF.

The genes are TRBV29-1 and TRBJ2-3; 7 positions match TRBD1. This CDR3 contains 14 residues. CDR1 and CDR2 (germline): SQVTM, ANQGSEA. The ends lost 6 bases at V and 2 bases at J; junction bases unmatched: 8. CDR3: CSVRGQKPTDTQYF. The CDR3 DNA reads TGCAGCGTCCGGGGACAGAAACCCACAGATACGCAGTATTTT.

CDR3: CAEMYRDRRFGYTF. DNA of the CDR3: TGTGCGGAAATGTACCGGGACAGGAGATTTGGCTACACCTTC. The chain carries TRBV11-3 and TRBJ1-2; 8 nucleotides line up with TRBD1. This CDR3 is 14 amino acids long. Germline CDR1 is SGHNT and CDR2 is YENEEA. The full variable domain, its missing parts supplied by reference TRBV11-3 and TRBJ1-2, is EAGVVQSPRYKIIEKKQPVAFWCNPISGHNTLYWYLQNLGQGPELLIRYENEEAVDDSQLPKDRFSAERLKGVDSTLKIQPAELGDSAVYLCAEMYRDRRFGYTFGSGTRLTVV.

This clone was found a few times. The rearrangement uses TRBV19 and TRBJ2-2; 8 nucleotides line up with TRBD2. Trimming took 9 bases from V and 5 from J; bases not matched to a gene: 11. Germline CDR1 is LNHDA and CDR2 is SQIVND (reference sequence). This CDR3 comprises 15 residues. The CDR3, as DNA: TGTGCCAGCCATAGCAGGGTAGCGGGGACCGGGGAGCTGTTTTTT. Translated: CASHSRVAGTGELFF. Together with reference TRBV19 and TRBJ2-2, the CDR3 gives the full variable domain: DGGITQSPKYLFRKEGQNVTLSCEQNLNHDAMYWYRQDPGQGLRLIYYSQIVNDFQKGDIAEGYSVSREKKESFPLTVTSAQKNPTAFYLCASHSRVAGTGELFFGEGSRLTVL.

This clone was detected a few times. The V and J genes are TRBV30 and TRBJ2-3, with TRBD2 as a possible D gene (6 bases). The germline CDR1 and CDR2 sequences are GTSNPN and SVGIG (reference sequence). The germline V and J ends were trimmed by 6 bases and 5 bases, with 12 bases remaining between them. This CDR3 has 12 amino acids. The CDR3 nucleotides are TGTGCCTGCCTGGGGGGTGTAGATACGCAGTATTTT. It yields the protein CACLGGVDTQYF.